Listed here are 10 T cell receptor beta chains from one sample, sequenced in a study of graft-versus-host responses after intestinal transplantation. The assay was immunoSEQ multiplex PCR, and TCRdb's table has in-frame clones only and misses some. The sample contains some 27,000 clones, just over 90% of which appear only once. The starting material was PBMCs, obtained 18 days after transplant. The receptors come from a human patient who received an intestinal transplant, so some T cells may come from the graft donor.

The V gene is TRBV27, the J gene TRBJ1-3; D unclear. Trimming removed 2 bases from V and 7 bases from J, with 9 bases in between. Germline V lookup: CDR1 MNHEY, CDR2 SMNVEV (reference sequence). This CDR3 is built from 13 residues. CDR3 in amino acids: CASSLLLGNTIYF. The CDR3 region has the DNA TGTGCCAGCAGTTTACTCCTTGGGAACACCATATATTTT.

Only a few counts were recorded for this clone. The chain uses TRBV5-1 and TRBJ1-3, with D uncertain. This CDR3 has 13 residues. The germline CDR1 and CDR2 sequences are SGHRS and YFSETQ. V lost 2 bases and J lost 4, with 7 bases in between. CDR3 sequence reads: CASSFFIGNTIYF. CDR3 nucleotide sequence: TGCGCCAGCAGCTTCTTCATAGGAAACACCATATATTTT.

V usage is TRBV15 and J usage is TRBJ1-3; D is unresolved. This CDR3 spans 17 amino acids. Trimming stripped 0 bases from V and 1 base from J, with 13 bases between. Germline CDR1 reads LNHNV; CDR2 reads YYDKDF (reference sequence). This CDR3 is CATSRDLKGLSGNTIYF. In DNA, the CDR3 is TGTGCCACCAGCAGAGATCTAAAGGGATTATCTGGAAACACCATATATTTT.

This clone came up a few times. V usage is TRBV25-1 and J usage is TRBJ2-1; 10 bases map to TRBD2. CDR3 size: 16 residues. Looked up from germline, CDR1 is MGHDK and CDR2 is SYGVNS. After removal of 4 bases from V and 9 bases from J, the junction contained 12 bases not matched to a gene. CDR3 in amino acids: CASSALISGGASEQFF. CDR3 sequence (DNA): TGTGCCAGCAGTGCGCTAATAAGCGGGGGGGCGAGTGAGCAGTTCTTC.

V gene TRBV21-1 combines with J gene TRBJ2-5; the table's TRBD2 call for D was not verified on the DNA. TRBV21-1 is given as a pseudogene. The CDR3 is 14 amino acids. CDR3: CASSTKGGEETQYF. The CDR3 DNA is TGTGCCAGCAGCACGAAAGGGGGGGAGGAGACCCAGTACTTC.

The CDR3 here is CASSEALQRTANYGYTF. DNA of the CDR3: TGTGCCAGCAGTGAAGCGCTTCAGAGGACAGCTAACTATGGCTACACCTTC. The chain couples TRBV2 to TRBJ1-2; TRBD1 is a possible D gene (6 bases). The germline CDR1 and CDR2 sequences are SNHLY and FYNNEI. V was pared by 0 bases and J by 0 bases, with 14 bases between. The CDR3 extends over 17 amino acids.

V usage is TRBV27 and J usage is TRBJ2-7, with D hard to call. Germline V gene lookup returns CDR1 MNHEY and CDR2 SMNVEV (reference sequence). Trimming removed 2 bases from V and 2 bases from J, with 10 bases in between. CDR3 length: 14 amino acids. Here the CDR3 DNA reads TGTGCCAGCAGTTTAAAAGGACCCCCCTACGAGCAGTACTTC. Residues: CASSLKGPPYEQYF.

In its sample, this clone was seen once. V usage is TRBV28 and J usage is TRBJ2-5; 10 bases agree with TRBD2. With V trimmed by 1 base and J by 1 base, 6 bases remained unmatched. Germline values: CDR1 MDHEN, CDR2 SYDVKM. This CDR3 region has 17 residues. DNA for the CDR3: TGTGCCAGCAGTTTATATAGCGGGGGGATTGTCCAAGAGACCCAGTACTTC. Protein: CASSLYSGGIVQETQYF.

V and J are TRBV4-1 and TRBJ2-5, with 9 bases fitting TRBD1. Germline V lookup: CDR1 MGHRA, CDR2 YSYEKL. The CDR3 length is 17 residues. V dropped 1 base and J dropped 1; count of bases not matched to a gene: 7. The CDR3 sequence: CASSQGPGQGTQETQYF. The CDR3 coding sequence is TGCGCCAGCAGCCAAGGCCCCGGACAGGGGACCCAAGAGACCCAGTACTTC.

The rearrangement links TRBV4-1 to TRBJ2-3; 8 bases are a match to TRBD2. The CDR3 loop spans 15 amino acids. Germline V gives CDR1 MGHRA, CDR2 YSYEKL. V shed 1 base, J shed 8 bases, and the junction held 8 bases outside the gene matches. The CDR3 DNA is TGCGCCAGCAGCCAAGGATCGGCTAGCGGGCTTACGCAGTATTTT. This sequence encodes CASSQGSASGLTQYF.